This T cell receptor (beta chain) was observed in a study of shared clonotypes between healthy human individuals. Looking at the study overall: Three plates each covered CD4 naive and memory; CD8 naive two, CD8 memory one.

This clone appeared once. This CDR3 is 15 amino acids long. The germline CDR1 and CDR2 sequences are SGDLS and YYNGEE. V was pared by 3 bases and J by 4 bases, with 14 bases between. TCRdb's table, derived via immunoSEQ multiplex PCR, lists solely in-frame clones and lacks some. The sample shows about 1 million clones, 60% to 80% of them seen only once. Sequencing input: memory CD4+ T cells sorted from blood. The subset is: CD45RA-negative fraction. The chain is built from TRBV9 and TRBJ1-5; maybe TRBD1 (6 bases). The source is a man between 18 and 35 years old in good health. This chain's CDR3 is CASSEQDRPNQPQHF. CDR3 sequence (DNA): TGTGCCAGCAGCGAGCAGGACAGACCGAATCAGCCCCAGCATTTT.